A selection of T cell receptor beta chains follows, all from one sample in a study of graft-versus-host responses after intestinal transplantation. These receptors have no identified antigens. Assay: immunoSEQ multiplex PCR; the TCRdb copy retains only in-frame clones and omits some. The sample comprises tens of thousands of clones, roughly 89% of which are singletons, and over 0.095% rests with the top ten. The input for sequencing was unstimulated CD4+ T cells sorted from spleen or lymph node cells, taken before intestinal transplant. The receptors were sampled from a human donor who received an intestinal transplant. Each CDR3 is given with its conserved first and last residue. Each record gives: V gene, CDR3 length, clone size, D gene, J gene, CDR3 DNA, CDR3 protein. D genes are given only for firm matches. Some rows mark clone size as missing; the rest say once, few, many or name a class of expanded clone.

TRBV5-4,16,.,.,TRBJ2-3,TGTGCCAGCAGCTTGTTGACTCTCGTTAGCACAGATACGCAGTATTTT,CASSLLTLVSTDTQYF
TRBV28,15,.,.,TRBJ2-7,TGTGCCAGCAGTCAAACCAGCGTGGGCTCCTACGAGCAGTACTTC,CASSQTSVGSYEQYF
TRBV19,15,few,.,TRBJ1-6,TGTGCCAGTAGTACTCCCGGGATCGTAAATTCACCCCTCCACTTT,CASSTPGIVNSPLHF
TRBV19,15,.,TRBD1,TRBJ1-2,TGTGCCAGTAGTTCGTGGGACAGGGGATGGGATGGCTACACCTTC,CASSSWDRGWDGYTF
TRBV5-1,13,.,TRBD1,TRBJ2-5,TGCGCCAGCAGCTGGGACAGGGAAGAGACCCAGTACTTC,CASSWDREETQYF
TRBV19,14,few,.,TRBJ2-7,TGTGCCAGTAGTCCCCAATCCGGATCGGGCGAGCAGTACTTC,CASSPQSGSGEQYF
TRBV7-9,14,.,TRBD1,TRBJ1-2,TGTGCCAGCAGCCCCGGGACAGGGTACTATGGCTACACCTTC,CASSPGTGYYGYTF
TRBV4-3,14,.,.,TRBJ1-1,TGCGCCAGCAGCCAAGACAGGGTGAACACTGAAGCTTTCTTT,CASSQDRVNTEAFF
TRBV18,14,.,TRBD1,TRBJ1-2,TGTGCCAGCTCACCAGGGACAGGCACACGGGGCTACACCTTC,CASSPGTGTRGYTF
TRBV18,13,.,.,TRBJ1-1,TGTGCCAGCTCCCCGACAGTTGCCACTGAAGCTTTCTTT,CASSPTVATEAFF
TRBV5-1,14,.,.,TRBJ2-1,TGCGCCAGCAGCTTGCGAGTCCAGGGCAATGAGCAGTTCTTC,CASSLRVQGNEQFF
TRBV10-1,15,.,.,TRBJ2-3,TGCGCCAGCAGTGAGTTTGTCGGGGGCACAGATACGCAGTATTTT,CASSEFVGGTDTQYF
TRBV6-5,16,.,TRBD1,TRBJ2-7,TGTGCCAGCAGTTCAATGTGGGGACAGGACTCCTACGAGCAGTACTTC,CASSSMWGQDSYEQYF
TRBV29-1,14,.,TRBD1,TRBJ2-1,TGCAGCGTTCCTACAGGGGGCTCCTACAATGAGCAGTTCTTC,CSVPTGGSYNEQFF
TRBV5-1,18,.,TRBD1,TRBJ2-4,TGCGCCAGCAGCTTGGAGGCAGGGGGCGGGCGGGCCAAAAACATTCAGTACTTC,CASSLEAGGGRAKNIQYF
TRBV5-1,17,.,TRBD2,TRBJ2-6,TGCGCCAGCAGCTTGGACGGGGGGGTCTCTGGGGCCAACGTCCTGACTTTC,CASSLDGGVSGANVLTF
TRBV5-4,15,.,TRBD1,TRBJ2-3,TGTGCCAGCAGCGCACGGGACAGGGAAACAGATACGCAGTATTTT,CASSARDRETDTQYF
TRBV21-1,15,.,.,TRBJ1-5,TGTGCCAGCAGCAAACGGGAGGGAAGCAATCAGCCCCAGCATTTT,CASSKREGSNQPQHF
TRBV5-1,13,.,.,TRBJ2-7,TGCGCCAGCAAGGGGGATAACTACTTCGAGCAGTACTTC,CASKGDNYFEQYF
TRBV11-3,13,once,TRBD1,TRBJ1-1,TGTGCCAGCAGCACCGACAGGGCCTACGAAGCTTTCTTT,CASSTDRAYEAFF
TRBV4-3,14,.,.,TRBJ2-3,TGCGCCAGCAGCCAACTGGGGGGACAGAATACGCAGTATTTT,CASSQLGGQNTQYF
TRBV5-1,12,.,.,TRBJ1-1,TGCGCCAGCAGCTTGTGGGGGGCTGAAGCTTTCTTT,CASSLWGAEAFF
TRBV7-2,14,once,.,TRBJ1-1,TGTGCCAGCAGCTTAGATCGGGTGAACACTGAAGCTTTCTTT,CASSLDRVNTEAFF
TRBV7-2,15,.,.,TRBJ2-1,TGTGCCAGCAGCCAAGCAGGAGGGTCCTACAATGAGCAGTTCTTC,CASSQAGGSYNEQFF
TRBV6-6,15,few,.,TRBJ1-2,TGTGCCAGCAGCAATGACGGGGTTCTGGACTATGGCTACACCTTC,CASSNDGVLDYGYTF
TRBV19,14,.,TRBD1,TRBJ1-5,TGTGCCAGTAGTACGGACAGGGACCTGCAGCCCCAGCATTTT,CASSTDRDLQPQHF
TRBV27,15,.,TRBD2,TRBJ2-5,TGTGCCAGCAGCCAACTAGCGGGGGGGGAAAAGACCCAGTACTTC,CASSQLAGGEKTQYF
TRBV6-6,15,.,TRBD2,TRBJ2-5,TGTGCCAGCAGTTACTTGCGGGGGGGCCGAGAGACCCAGTACTTC,CASSYLRGGRETQYF